One and the same sample provided the 9 T cell receptor beta chains below, sequenced in a study of blood T cells in healthy people across ages (dated by TCRdb to about 2015). The receptor library was made with 5' RACE. TCRdb shows the sequencer as Illumina HiSeq 2500. A second 7 to 11 cycle PCR used a sample-barcoded 5' primer and a J-beta primer mix. The raw public reads went through TCRdb reprocessing: fastp at Q25, MiXCR clone calling, in-frame beta chains kept. For every CDR3 protein sequence, its rows merge into one entry that carries the most common genes and DNA. This sample gives about 640,000 distinct CDR3 sequences in total; around 54% of them show up just once. The biggest ten clones account for over 35% of the sample. The sequenced material came from blood. The receptors here all came from a man between 60 and 70 years old in good health.

The chain has TRBV3-1 and TRBJ2-5; D possibly corresponds to TRBD2 (6 bases). CDR1 LGHDT and CDR2 YNNKEL come from the germline V gene (reference sequence). This CDR3 spans 15 amino acids. V lost 0 bases, J lost 12 bases, and 20 bases lay in between. Here the CDR3 DNA reads TGTGCCAGCAGCCAAGACACCACCAGCGGGTCCCCCGAGTACTTC. It codes for CASSQDTTSGSPEYF.

A few counts support this clonotype. V is TRBV11-3 and J is TRBJ2-7; D tentatively reads TRBD1 or TRBD2 (5 bases each). Looked up from germline, CDR1 is SGHNT and CDR2 is YENEEA. The CDR3 contains 14 residues. Between the trimmed V and J ends, which lost 5 bases and 7 bases, there was a span of 18 bases. Here the CDR3 DNA reads TGTGCCAGCAGCATGGACGGGACCCTCAATGAGCAGTACTTC. Translation gives CASSMDGTLNEQYF.

This chain joins TRBV6-1 and TRBJ2-4, with D perhaps matching TRBD1 (5 bases). Matching the DNA end better, TRBJ2-5 makes the J call doubtful. Germline V gives CDR1 MNHNS, CDR2 SASEGT. The CDR3 is made up of 17 amino acids. CDR3 sequence (DNA): TGTGCCAGCAGCGACGGGCTGGGCAGGGAAGGCCAAGAGACCCAGTACTTC. It specifies CASSDGLGREGQETQYF.

This clonotype has more than one count but fewer than ten. The chain links TRBV27 to TRBJ1-2; TRBD1 matches 7 bases. CDR1 and CDR2 from the germline V gene are MNHEY and SMNVEV (reference sequence). V lost 0 bases, J lost 8 bases, and 6 bases stayed unmatched. The CDR3 runs 14 residues. The CDR3 is CASSLSGSTGGYTF. The CDR3 DNA follows: TGTGCCAGCAGTTTATCCGGATCGACAGGGGGCTACACCTTC.

A note on this clonotype: Given a much more abundant clone one base away, this may be a read error. The gene calls are TRBV6-6 and TRBJ2-7, with 7 bases fitting TRBD1. CDR3 length: 14 residues. In germline, CDR1 is MNHNY, CDR2 SVGAGI (reference sequence). The CDR3 loop reads CASSDSDRTYEQYF. Written as DNA, the CDR3 is TGTGCCAGCAGTGACTCGGACAGGACCTACGAGCAGTACTTC.

The chain links TRBV7-7 to TRBJ2-5; D unclear. Per the germline V gene, CDR1 is SSHAT and CDR2 is FNYEAQ (reference sequence). Trimming cost V 1 base and J 5 bases, with 8 bases left between them. This CDR3 spans 13 amino acids. The CDR3 spells CASSLGAAETQYF. CDR3 in DNA: TGTGCCAGCAGCTTAGGGGCCGCGGAGACCCAGTACTTC.

The V call is TRBV2, the J call TRBJ1-6; D unclear. Deletions cut 4 bases from V and 8 bases from J, with 15 bases between. Germline loops: CDR1 SNHLY, CDR2 FYNNEI. The CDR3 sequence is 15 residues long. The CDR3 is CASSARRGSDSPLHF. The CDR3 DNA reads as TGTGCCAGCAGTGCGCGCCGAGGGAGTGATTCACCCCTCCACTTT.

The chain links TRBV19 to TRBJ1-4; the D gene is possibly TRBD1 (6 bases). The germline V and J ends were trimmed by 8 bases and 1 base, with 17 bases remaining between them. Germline CDR1 reads LNHDA; CDR2 reads SQIVND (reference sequence). The CDR3 length is 16 residues. The CDR3 DNA reads as TGTGCCAGTGCCCCGGGGGGGCGCGTAACTAATGAAAAACTGTTTTTT. Protein product: CASAPGGRVTNEKLFF.

In this sample, this clonotype turned up a few times. This chain connects TRBV10-3 to TRBJ2-5, with 10 bases matching TRBD1. The DNA matches TRBJ2-7 better at its end, which makes the J call doubtful. The CDR3 extends over 13 amino acids. Germline loops: CDR1 ENHRY, CDR2 SYGVKD. The CDR3 loop reads CAISGTGGYEQYF. CDR3 DNA: TGTGCCATCAGTGGGACAGGGGGTTACGAGCAGTACTTC.